This TCR beta chain was found in a study of T cells in tumors after PD-1 blockade. This clone turned up a few times. Trimming took off 8 bases at V and 5 bases at J, with 4 bases between the two ends. From germline, CDR1 is SNHLY and CDR2 FYNNEI. This CDR3 is built from 10 residues. Libraries were prepared by immunoSEQ multiplex PCR; TCRdb keeps only in-frame clonotypes and omits some of them. Altogether 50,000 to 75,000 clones are present, around 72% being singletons, with the ten largest covering approximately 4.8%. The source material was PBMCs, sampled after anti-PD-1 treatment. This clonotype was sampled from a human donor with basal cell carcinoma. This chain joins TRBV2 and TRBJ2-1; the D is unclear. The CDR3 sequence: CASGDNEQFF. As DNA, the CDR3 is TGTGCCAGCGGGGACAATGAGCAGTTCTTC.